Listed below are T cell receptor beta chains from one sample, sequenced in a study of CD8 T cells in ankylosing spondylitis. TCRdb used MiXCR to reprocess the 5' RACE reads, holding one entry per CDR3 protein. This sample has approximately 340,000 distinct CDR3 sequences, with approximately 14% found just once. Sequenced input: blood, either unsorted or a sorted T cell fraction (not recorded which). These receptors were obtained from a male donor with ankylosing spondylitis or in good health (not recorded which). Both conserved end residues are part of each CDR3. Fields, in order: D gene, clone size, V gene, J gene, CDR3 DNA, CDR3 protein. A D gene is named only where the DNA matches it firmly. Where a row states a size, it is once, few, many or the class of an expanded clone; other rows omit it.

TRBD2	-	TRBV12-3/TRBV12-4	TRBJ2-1	TGTGCCAGCAGTTTTCGGCCTAGCGGGGTTTACAATGAGCAGTTCTTC	CASSFRPSGVYNEQFF
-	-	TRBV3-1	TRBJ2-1	TGTGCCAGCAGCCAAGGAGGGCAGGGCTACAACGAGCAGTTCTTC	CASSQGGQGYNEQFF
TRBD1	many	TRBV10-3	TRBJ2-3	TGTGCCATCAAGGGGATGGGACAGGGGACAGATACGCAGTATTTT	CAIKGMGQGTDTQYF
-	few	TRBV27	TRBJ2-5	TGTGCCAGCAGTTCAAGGGTTTTACAAGAGACCCAGTACTTC	CASSSRVLQETQYF
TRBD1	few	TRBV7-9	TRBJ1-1	TGTGCCATCTGGACAGGGGGCGTGCGGGCTTTCTTT	CAIWTGGVRAFF
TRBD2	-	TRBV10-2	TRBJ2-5	TGCGCCAGCAGTGATCTCCTATCGGCGGGGGAAGAGACCCAGTACTTC	CASSDLLSAGEETQYF
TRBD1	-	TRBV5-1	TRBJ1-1	TGCGCCAGCCACGAGGGGGCCTGGACTGAAGCTTTCTTT	CASHEGAWTEAFF
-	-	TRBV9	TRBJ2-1	TGTGCCAGCAGCGTAGAGGGCTGGGGGCCCCTTTACAATGAGCAGTTCTTC	CASSVEGWGPLYNEQFF
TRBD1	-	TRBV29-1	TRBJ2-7	TGCAGCGTGGGAACCCTAGGACAGGGCCTCTACGAGCAGTACTTC	CSVGTLGQGLYEQYF
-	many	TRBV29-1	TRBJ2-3	TGCAGCGTTCGGACAGATACGCAGTATTTT	CSVRTDTQYF
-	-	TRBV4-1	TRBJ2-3	TGCGCCAGCAGCCAAGGGCAACCCCGGGATACGCAGTATTTT	CASSQGQPRDTQYF
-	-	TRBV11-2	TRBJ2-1	TGTGCCAGCAGCTTAGGGGGGAATTCGGGTGAGCAGTTCTTC	CASSLGGNSGEQFF
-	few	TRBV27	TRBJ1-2	TGTGCCAGCCGGGAGGGGATGGGAGGCTATGGCTACACCTTC	CASREGMGGYGYTF
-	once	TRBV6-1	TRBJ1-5	TGTGCCAGCAGTGAGCCTGTGGCAGGCGATTGGCCCAAGCATTTT	CASSEPVAGDWPKHF
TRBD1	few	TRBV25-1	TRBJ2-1	TGTGCCAGCAGGGAAACCGGGACAGGGAAAAATAATGAGCAGTTCTTC	CASRETGTGKNNEQFF
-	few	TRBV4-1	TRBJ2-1	TGCGCCAGCAGCCAACGGGGGGGACAGAGCTCCTACAATGAGCAGTTCTTC	CASSQRGGQSSYNEQFF
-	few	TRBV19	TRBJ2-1	TGTGCCAGTAGTATTTCCGTGGGTGAGCAGTTCTTC	CASSISVGEQFF
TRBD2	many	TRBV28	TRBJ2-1	TGTGCCAGCAGTTTACTAGCGGGAGGCCCACTCTACAATGAGCAGTTCTTC	CASSLLAGGPLYNEQFF
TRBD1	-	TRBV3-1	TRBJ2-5	TGTGCCAGCAGCCAAGGCCCGGGACAGGGCGGAGAGACCCAGTACTTC	CASSQGPGQGGETQYF
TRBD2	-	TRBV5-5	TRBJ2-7	TGTGCCAGCAGCTGGTCGCCGGGAGGGGAGCAGTACTTC	CASSWSPGGEQYF
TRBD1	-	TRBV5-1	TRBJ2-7	TGCGCCAGCAGTGATAGGGGGCGGCCCTACGAGCAGTACTTC	CASSDRGRPYEQYF
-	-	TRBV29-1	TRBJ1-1	TGCAGCGTTGAAAAGAAACTGGACACTGAAGCTTTCTTT	CSVEKKLDTEAFF
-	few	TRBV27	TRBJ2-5	TGTGCCAGCACCACCCAGGGCACGGGAGAGACCCAGTACTTC	CASTTQGTGETQYF
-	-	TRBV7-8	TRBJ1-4	TGTGCCAGCAGCTTTGTACAGGGAGCAACTAATGAAAAACTGTTTTTT	CASSFVQGATNEKLFF
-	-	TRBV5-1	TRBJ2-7	TGCGCCAGCAGCCCCCGGGCCCAAGCAAGGGGCGAGCAGTACTTC	CASSPRAQARGEQYF
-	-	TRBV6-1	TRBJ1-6	TGTGCCAGCAGTAAAACAGGGAGGGGGATTTCACCCCTCCACTTT	CASSKTGRGISPLHF
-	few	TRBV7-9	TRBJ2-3	TGTGCCAGCAGCTTAGCCCGTCGGCAGTATTTT	CASSLARRQYF
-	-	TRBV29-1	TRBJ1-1	TGCAGCGTTGAGGAACGGCCGAACACTGAAGCTTTCTTT	CSVEERPNTEAFF
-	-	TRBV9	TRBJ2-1	TGTGCCAGCAGCGTGGGGGAGACAGCCTTCTACAATGAGCAGTTCTTC	CASSVGETAFYNEQFF
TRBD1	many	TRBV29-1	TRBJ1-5	TGCAGCTTCTCAGGGGGTGGGGGCAATCAGCCCCAGCATTTT	CSFSGGGGNQPQHF
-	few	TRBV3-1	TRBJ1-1	TGTGCCAGCAGACCGGCGGGGAACACTGAAGCTTTCTTT	CASRPAGNTEAFF
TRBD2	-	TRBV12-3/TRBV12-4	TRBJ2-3	TGTGCCAGCAGTTCTGGTGGACTAGCGGGGTACACAGATACGCAGTATTTT	CASSSGGLAGYTDTQYF
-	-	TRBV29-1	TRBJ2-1	TGCAGCGTTCGGGACACCTTGAATGAGCAGTTCTTC	CSVRDTLNEQFF
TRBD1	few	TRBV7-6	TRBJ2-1	TGTGCCAGCAGCCCTAGACAGGGGGCCTACAATGAGCAGTTCTTC	CASSPRQGAYNEQFF
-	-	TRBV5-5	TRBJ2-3	TGTGCCAGCAGCTTGGCCGAGCTCCCCCTGAGTACGCAGTATTTT	CASSLAELPLSTQYF
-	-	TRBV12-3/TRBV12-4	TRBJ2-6	TGTGCCAGCAGTTGGGGACCTGGGGCCAACGTCCTGACTTTC	CASSWGPGANVLTF
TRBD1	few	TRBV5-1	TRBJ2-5	TGCGCCAGCAGCCTGGGACAGGGCTCAGAGACCCAGTACTTC	CASSLGQGSETQYF
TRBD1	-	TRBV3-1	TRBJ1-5	TGTGCCAGCAGCCTGGACAGGGCTCAGCCCCAGCATTTT	CASSLDRAQPQHF
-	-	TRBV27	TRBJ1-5	TGTGCCAGCAGCCGACCGGGGAATCAGCCCCAGCATTTT	CASSRPGNQPQHF
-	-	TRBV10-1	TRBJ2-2	TGCGCCAGCAGTGATCAGCTTCTCACCGGGGAGCTGTTTTTT	CASSDQLLTGELFF
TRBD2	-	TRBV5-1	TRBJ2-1	TGCGCCAGCAGCTTGGTTCCTAGCGGACTCTCCTACAATGAGCAGTTCTTC	CASSLVPSGLSYNEQFF
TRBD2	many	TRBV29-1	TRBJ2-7	TGCAGCGTTATGGCCATGGGACTAGTCCCCTACGAGCAGTACTTC	CSVMAMGLVPYEQYF
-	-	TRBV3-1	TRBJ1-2	TGTGCCAGCAGCCAAGGACAGGCTTCTGGCTACACCTTC	CASSQGQASGYTF
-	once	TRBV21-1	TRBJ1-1	TGTGCCAGCAGCCCCTCAGGTAGCTACACTGAAGCTTTCTTT	CASSPSGSYTEAFF
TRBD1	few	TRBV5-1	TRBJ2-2	TGCGCCAGCAGCCCGGGACAGATGAGGGACACCGGGGAGCTGTTTTTT	CASSPGQMRDTGELFF
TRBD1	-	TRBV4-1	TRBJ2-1	TGCGCCAGCAGCCAAGAGGGACAGGGCTCCTACAATGAGCAGTTCTTC	CASSQEGQGSYNEQFF
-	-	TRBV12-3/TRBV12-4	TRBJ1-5	TGTGCCAGCAGTTTAGCGCAAGGGGTCAGTAATCAGCCCCAGCATTTT	CASSLAQGVSNQPQHF
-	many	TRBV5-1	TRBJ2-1	TGCGCCAGCAGCTTGGATGTCAGTAACAATGAGCAGTTCTTC	CASSLDVSNNEQFF
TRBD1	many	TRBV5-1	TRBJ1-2	TGCGCCAGCAGCTTGGACGGACAGGGCTATGGCTACACCTTC	CASSLDGQGYGYTF
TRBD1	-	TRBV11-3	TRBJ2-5	TGTGCCAGCAGCCCGGGGGGAGGGACAGGGGAACAAGAGACCCAGTACTTC	CASSPGGGTGEQETQYF
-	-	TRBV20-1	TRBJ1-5	TGCAGTATCCCTGGACGAGGCGGGAGCAATCAGCCCCAGCATTTT	CSIPGRGGSNQPQHF